This T cell receptor (beta chain) was recorded in a study of CD8+ T cells in alopecia areata (dated by TCRdb to 2016 to 2018). At the level of the whole study: Treated patients were enrolled in an open-label pilot trial of oral tofacitinib at 5 to 10 mg twice daily for moderate-to-severe alopecia areata. Tofacitinib was given for 6 to 18 months, followed by 6 months of follow-up off drug to assess delayed response and recurrence. In treated patients, disease severity was measured using the SALT score, which gives the percentage of scalp surface area affected. High-throughput TCRbeta sequencing was used to examine T cell clonal expansion in alopecia areata in both the C3H/HeJ mouse model and human patients. On the human side, TCRbeta sequencing was run on scalp tissue and on sorted CD4+ and CD8+ peripheral blood T cells from healthy controls and from alopecia areata patients with either patchy or totalis/universalis disease. Patients on tofacitinib were biopsied at baseline and after 4 and 24 weeks of treatment, and several of the patients also had a later scalp biopsy. Scalp clonality was compared across normal scalp (n=4), patchy alopecia areata scalp (n=8), and alopecia totalis/universalis scalp (n=8). The RNA source kit depended on sample type: the PAXgene miRNA kit for fixed scalp, the miRNeasy kit for PBMCs, and the RNeasy kit for mouse skin. TCRbeta CDR3 regions were amplified by immunoSEQ multiplex PCR with 35 Vbeta forward and 13 Jbeta reverse primers. Summary of the overall study and its limitations: Compared with mice, TCR sequences shared between patients were less clear, possibly partly because of HLA diversity across the patient population. Compared with normal scalp, lesional scalp, particularly in alopecia totalis/universalis, had higher clonality and more expanded CD8+ clones, which suggests antigenic drive. During tofacitinib treatment, many expanded lesional clones remained in scalp and blood, and this persistence may partly explain relapse after treatment is stopped. The treated cohort was small, with a single nonresponder, so links between baseline CD8+ expansion and response need larger studies. Scalp TCR repertoire analysis is complicated because resident alphabeta T cells in normal human skin are also sequenced, whereas mouse skin is dominated by gammadelta T cells. Tofacitinib significantly decreased scalp clonality and the number of expanded CD8+ clones among the top 100 scalp clones.

Libraries were constructed by the immunoSEQ multiplex PCR assay. For TCR sequencing, RNA was extracted from every sample and reverse transcribed into cDNA to serve as template. First-strand cDNA was synthesized with SuperScript III using a 2:1 mix of oligo-dT and random hexamers. A synthetic immune receptor repertoire was used to measure amplification bias, and any remaining bias was corrected computationally. The authors processed their data as follows. Raw reads were preprocessed to remove errors, and CDR3 was defined by IMGT conventions from the conserved cysteine to phenylalanine. Clonality was computed by normalizing Shannon entropy by log2 of the number of productive unique TCRs and subtracting the result from 1. CD4 or CD8 identity of scalp clones was inferred by cross-referencing scalp TCRbeta sequences with sorted blood CD4 and CD8 repertoires. TCRdb retrieved this table from immuneACCESS and kept in-frame rearrangements only. Not all clones are present; in checked studies, unresolved V genes account for under half, and no reason is known for the remainder. That table supplies the V and J calls and clone size; D and trimming were determined from the DNA. The table for this sample lists around 200,000 clones; under 70% of them were counted only once. The top ten clonotypes cover 3.5% to 5% of the sample.

This specimen's time point label, per the study, means: about four weeks on oral tofacitinib. Read against the paper, the sample's treatment or condition label means: oral pan-JAK inhibitor, 5-10 mg twice daily. Lesional scalp punch biopsies and peripheral blood were collected from alopecia areata patients. PBMCs were isolated by density centrifugation and stained for CD3, CD4 and CD8, and CD4+ and CD8+ T cells were sorted on a FACSAria. Turning to this clone: Its target antigen remains unknown. Per-base quality was not reported, and no clone a single base away is much larger than it.

This clonotype originated in a human donor with alopecia areata. The source material was CD4+ T cells sorted from blood, sampled at week 4, from a patient treated with tofacitinib.

The nucleotides are TGTGCCAGCAGTTACGGGGGGAACACTGAAGCTTTCTTT. The resulting protein is CASSYGGNTEAFF. The chain uses TRBV6-5 and TRBJ1-1; perhaps TRBD1 is the D gene, with 5 bases matching. Via the germline V gene, CDR1 is MNHEY and CDR2 SVGAGI. Cut back by 2 bases and 1 base, the V and J ends lie 5 bases apart. The CDR3 spans 13 residues, from the cysteine through the phenylalanine. CDR3 DNA only is kept here, 39 bases in frame from base 1.